The clone carrying this T cell receptor (beta chain) came up a few times. The antigen remains unidentified. Per germline, CDR1 SGHTS and CDR2 YDEGEE. This CDR3 comprises 17 residues. The trim removed 0 bases at V and 4 bases at J, leaving 7 bases unmatched. The sample is drawn from a study of T cells in Graves' hyperthyroidism and ophthalmopathy. Findings and limits, study-wide: Most expanded thyroid clonotypes above 0.001 also appeared in blood.

TCR beta CDR3 sequences were amplified from RNA transcripts. HTBI primers were employed in a first-round RT-PCR of the TCR CDR3. TCRdb re-derived calls from the multiplex PCR reads in MiXCR, one entry per CDR3 protein. The table lists nearly 600,000 distinct CDR3 sequences, approximately 14% of them singletons. This TCR came from a woman aged 18-29 years with Graves' ophthalmopathy. The sequencing sample was made of blood. The chain uses TRBV5-8 and TRBJ2-1, with 10 bases lining up with TRBD2. The CDR3 loop reads CASSLAGAGGPYNEQFF. DNA of the CDR3: TGTGCCAGCAGCTTGGCCGGAGCGGGAGGGCCTTACAATGAGCAGTTCTTC.